The source of this T cell receptor beta chain is a study of T cells in Graves' hyperthyroidism and ophthalmopathy. General observations from the study: Most thyroid clonotypes that were expanded above 0.001 also turned up in blood.

Hyperthyroidism in the patients, aged 18 to 65, was newly diagnosed and under 2 months in duration. The study based diagnoses on clinical symptoms, serum thyroxine and TRAb, thyroid ultrasound and orbital computed tomography. The blood was taken when hyperthyroidism was first diagnosed, before any ophthalmopathy symptoms showed up. The CDR3 extends over 16 amino acids. Trimming at V came to 6 bases and at J to 4 bases, leaving 9 bases not matched to a gene. TCR beta CDR3 regions were amplified from RNA. Initially, a first-round RT-PCR of the TCR CDR3 employed the HTBI primer set. MiXCR was run by TCRdb on the multiplex PCR reads, yielding one entry per CDR3 protein. The table lists some 600,000 distinct CDR3 sequences, about 15% of them singletons. This clonotype has ten or more counts. Antigen unknown.

Source material: blood. This clonotype was sampled from a woman in her twenties or thirties with Graves' hyperthyroidism that later progressed to Graves' ophthalmopathy. V gene TRBV12-3 or TRBV12-4 combines with J gene TRBJ2-2; 9 bases match TRBD2. The CDR3, as DNA: TGTGCCAGCAGCCGCCCTAGCGGGGTGGGCACCGGGGAGCTGTTTTTT. It encodes CASSRPSGVGTGELFF.